This TCR beta chain was captured in a study of T cells after yellow fever vaccination. This clonotype occurred many times. Its antigen is currently unknown. Germline-derived CDR1 and CDR2 are SQVTM and ANQGSEA. V was pared by 4 bases and J by 4 bases, with 6 bases of the junction left unmatched. This CDR3 region has 14 residues. TCRdb analysed the 5' RACE reads with MiXCR anew, one entry per CDR3 protein. The repertoire holds under 80,000 distinct CDR3 sequences, with roughly 7.3% as singletons. The study's findings and limits: Most primary-vaccination clones recurred post-booster (about 96% CD4, about 90% CD8).

The sample here was CD8+ T cells sorted from PBMCs, taken 15 days after the yellow fever booster vaccination. The chain carries TRBV29-1 and TRBJ1-2; TRBD1 matches at 10 bases. The sequence came from a man in his thirties or forties who received the YFV17D yellow fever vaccine. CDR3 in amino acids: CSVVSDRGVYGYTF. The CDR3 DNA sequence: TGCAGCGTTGTTTCGGACAGGGGGGTCTATGGCTACACCTTC.